This T cell receptor beta chain came from a study of blood T cell repertoires in COVID-19. Profiling relied on immunoSEQ multiplex PCR, and the TCRdb table lists in-frame clones only, not all of them. The repertoire holds 100,000 to 150,000 clones, with about four fifths as singletons. Recruitment covered about two dozen US areas and drew participants whose ages spanned about 18 to 90 years. All recovered Cohort 3 donors got two negative PCRs, got clearance, or saw symptom resolution. The CDR3 contains 13 residues. The germline CDR1 and CDR2 sequences are LGHDT and YNNKEL (reference sequence). V was clipped by 3 bases and J by 8 bases; unmatched bases: 5.

The receptor's source is a woman younger than 45 who had recovered from COVID-19. V gene TRBV3-1 (or the pseudogene TRBV3-2) combines with J gene TRBJ1-2; 8 bases match TRBD1. The sample comprised PBMCs or T cells enriched from blood (not recorded which). The DNA for the CDR3 is TGTGCCAGCAGCCACCGGACAGGGCCCGGCTACACCTTC. Amino acid sequence: CASSHRTGPGYTF.